The 9 T cell receptor beta chains in this list originate from one sample, sequenced in a study of human T cells and chemical hapten exposure. TCRdb itself ran the RACE reads through MiXCR, one entry per CDR3 protein. The sample records 300,000 to 450,000 distinct CDR3 sequences, roughly 5% being singletons. Indicated time point: patch test 1, 2 weeks after DPC sensitization. Noted treatment: therapeutic diphenylcyclopropenone sensitization with weekly scalp DPC. The sample was whole blood, taken in connection with sensitization to the hapten diphenylcyclopropenone (DPC). Source of these receptors: a woman aged 45-59 years with alopecia areata. Some clones in this sample may be carry-over from other donors' samples.

There are many counts of this clonotype. The V call is TRBV6-2 or TRBV6-3, the J call TRBJ2-1; D gene ambiguous. The CDR3 contains 14 residues. Germline CDR1 is MNHEY and CDR2 is SVGEGT. The V gene lost 5 bases and the J gene lost 9 bases, with 17 bases spanning the gap. The CDR3 DNA reads TGTGCCAGCAGTAGGACCCCTGCCTACGGTGAGCAGTTCTTC. Translation: CASSRTPAYGEQFF.

This clonotype was recorded at least ten times. The chain recombines TRBV10-3 with TRBJ2-1; perhaps TRBD2 as D (5 bases). Between the trimmed V and J ends, which lost 3 bases and 4 bases, there was a span of 13 bases. The CDR3 loop spans 15 amino acids. Germline lookup yields CDR1 ENHRY and CDR2 SYGVKD. CDR3: CAISEYSVTYNEQFF. The CDR3 DNA is TGTGCCATCAGTGAATATAGCGTCACGTACAATGAGCAGTTCTTC.

This clonotype was recorded at least ten times. The V and J genes are TRBV29-1 and TRBJ1-1, with D tentatively TRBD1 (6 bases). The V gene's germline CDR1 is SQVTM and CDR2 ANQGSEA. Deletions cut 6 bases from V and 1 base from J, with 12 bases between. The CDR3 length is 13 residues. Here the CDR3 DNA reads TGCAGCGTAACGGGACACCCGAACACTGAAGCTTTCTTT. This sequence encodes CSVTGHPNTEAFF. The entire variable domain, with the rest obtained from reference TRBV29-1 and TRBJ1-1, is as follows: SAVISQKPSRDICQRGTSLTIQCQVDSQVTMMFWYRQQPGQSLTLIATANQGSEATYESGFVIDKFPISRPNLTFSTLTVSNMSPEDSSIYLCSVTGHPNTEAFFGQGTRLTVV.

This clonotype has only a few counts. This sequence joins TRBV6-1 and TRBJ2-4; D is unresolved. Per the germline V gene, CDR1 is MNHNS and CDR2 is SASEGT. V dropped 2 bases and J dropped 6 bases, with 20 bases sitting between them. The CDR3 runs to 17 residues. CDR3 in amino acids: CASSEFPVIPDGNIQYF. CDR3 sequence (DNA): TGTGCCAGCAGTGAATTTCCCGTTATACCCGACGGAAACATTCAGTACTTC.

This clonotype was seen more than once but under ten times. The chain uses TRBV6-5 and TRBJ1-6, with D perhaps TRBD1 (6 bases). The V gene's germline CDR1 is MNHEY and CDR2 SVGAGI. Trimming cost V 3 bases and J 7 bases, with 10 bases left between them. This CDR3 has 14 amino acids. The CDR3 region is CASSYWGRNSPLHF. In nucleotides, the CDR3 is TGTGCCAGCAGTTATTGGGGGCGAAATTCACCCCTCCACTTT.

This clonotype was recorded a few times. In this CDR3 the conserved last residue, phenylalanine or tryptophan, is missing, so a read error is likely. The chain recombines TRBV28 with TRBJ1-5; no reliable D call. Germline values: CDR1 MDHEN, CDR2 SYDVKM. With 5 bases removed from V and 3 bases from J, the gap between germline ends came to 14 bases. CDR3 length: 15 residues. CDR3 loop: CASSHGLSANQPQHS. The CDR3 DNA reads as TGTGCCAGCAGTCACGGTTTGAGCGCCAATCAGCCCCAGCATTCT.

The chain carries TRBV24-1 and TRBJ2-7; 8 nucleotides agree with TRBD1. Looked up from germline, CDR1 is KGHDR and CDR2 is SFDVKD. This CDR3 region has 16 residues. Unmatched junction bases numbered 6, after V lost 3 bases and J lost 0 bases. The CDR3 protein is CATSDPGQGGSYEQYF. The CDR3 DNA sequence: TGTGCCACCAGTGATCCCGGACAGGGAGGCTCCTACGAGCAGTACTTC.

This clonotype was observed many times. The CDR3 DNA sequence: TGCGCCAGCAGCCAACAATTCCCGGGACGAGGAGAGACCCAGTACTTC. Protein sequence: CASSQQFPGRGETQYF. V usage is TRBV4-3 and J usage is TRBJ2-5; D is possibly TRBD1 or TRBD2 (5 bases each). The CDR3 spans 16 residues. Trimming stripped 2 bases from V and 4 bases from J, with 17 bases between. Germline CDR1 and CDR2: LGHNA and YSLEER.

In this sample, this clonotype turned up many times. V and J are TRBV4-2 and TRBJ2-7; D unresolved. V lost 7 bases and J 5 bases, leaving 21 bases between the germline ends. This CDR3 is built from 15 residues. Germline CDR1 is LGHNA and CDR2 is YNFKEQ. In DNA form, the CDR3 reads TGTGCCAGCAAGGAACAGATAGGATCCTCTAACGAGCAGTACTTC. Its protein product is CASKEQIGSSNEQYF.